This T cell receptor beta chain was captured by sequencing in a study of blood T cell repertoires in COVID-19. Trimming at V came to 7 bases and at J to 1 base, leaving 9 bases not matched to a gene. CDR1 is ENHRY and CDR2 is SYGVKD in the germline V gene. The CDR3 runs 16 residues. Produced via immunoSEQ multiplex PCR; TCRdb's table is partial and in-frame only. Of 200,000 or so clones listed, just over 85% are singletons. This sequence joins TRBV10-3 and TRBJ1-1; 10 bases match TRBD1. The sample taken for sequencing was peripheral blood. The TCR was taken from an elderly man with acute or convalescent COVID-19. The CDR3: CAINPTGGWRNTEAFF. CDR3 coding DNA: TGTGCCATCAATCCGACAGGGGGCTGGAGGAACACTGAAGCTTTCTTT.